Listed below are T cell receptor beta chains from one sample, sequenced in a study of early T cells in non-severe SARS-CoV-2 infection. TCRdb redid the calling of the 5' RACE reads with MiXCR, one entry per CDR3 protein. The sample includes some 46,000 distinct CDR3 sequences, roughly 6% of them seen just once. The sample was whole blood. Source of these receptors: an adult who was a healthcare worker with PCR-confirmed SARS-CoV-2 infection or an uninfected control (not recorded which). Each CDR3 is given with its conserved first and last residue. D genes are given only for firm matches. Clone sizes are given selectively: once, few, many, or a class where the clone is expanded.

v_call	clone_size	j_call	d_call	cdr3_nt	cdr3_aa
TRBV5-1	few	TRBJ2-2	TRBD1	TGCGCCAGCGTCCCGGGACAGTCGAACACCGGGGAGCTGTTTTTT	CASVPGQSNTGELFF
TRBV11-2	few	TRBJ2-3	TRBD2	TGTGCCAGCAGCTCGGCGGGGGGCTTCACAGATACGCAGTATTTT	CASSSAGGFTDTQYF
TRBV19	many	TRBJ2-3	TRBD1	TGTGCCAGTAGTATACAGGACAGGCCCTTCAAGGCTACGCAGTATTTT	CASSIQDRPFKATQYF
TRBV30	NA	TRBJ2-2	NA	TGTGCCTGGAGGGGAGCCGGGGAGCTGTTTTTT	CAWRGAGELFF
TRBV15	many	TRBJ2-5	TRBD2	TGTGCCACCAGCAGGACTAGCGGACAAGAGACCCAGTACTTC	CATSRTSGQETQYF
TRBV7-2	many	TRBJ2-1	TRBD2	TGTGCCAGCAGTTTCCAGACTAGCGGGAAAAATGAGCAGTTCTTC	CASSFQTSGKNEQFF
TRBV27	few	TRBJ2-3	NA	TGTGCCAGCACCCCACTTGGGCTAGCCGCAGATACGCAGTATTTT	CASTPLGLAADTQYF
TRBV6-5	NA	TRBJ1-6	TRBD1	TGTGCCAGCAGTAAACAGGGGGGGGGTTCACCCCTCCACTTT	CASSKQGGGSPLHF
TRBV6-2/TRBV6-3	NA	TRBJ2-5	TRBD1	TGTGCCAGCAGTTCTGGGACAGGGGCGGAGACCCAGTACTTC	CASSSGTGAETQYF
TRBV20-1	few	TRBJ1-2	NA	TGCAGTGCCCGCCGACAGGCGCCTTATGGCTACACCTTC	CSARRQAPYGYTF
TRBV11-2	few	TRBJ2-1	NA	TGTGCCAGCAGCTTTGGGTCTATTAATGAGCAGTTCTTC	CASSFGSINEQFF
TRBV10-3	few	TRBJ2-7	TRBD2	TGTGCCATCAGAGACGGGGGGTTTGTCTACGAGCAGTACTTC	CAIRDGGFVYEQYF
TRBV12-3/TRBV12-4	many	TRBJ1-1	NA	TGTGCCAGCAGTTCGGGCCCCGCAGCTTTCTTT	CASSSGPAAFF
TRBV4-1	few	TRBJ1-6	TRBD1	TGCGCCAGCAGCCAAAAGGGGGCGACGTATAATTCACCCCTCCACTTT	CASSQKGATYNSPLHF
TRBV20-1	many	TRBJ1-1	TRBD1	TGCAGTGCTAGAGAAGGGGGCAGTGAAGCTTTCTTT	CSAREGGSEAFF
TRBV5-6	many	TRBJ1-3	NA	TGTGCCAGCAGCCAAAAGGGTTCCCAGAACTTCTTGAGGAACACCATATATTTT	CASSQKGSQNFLRNTIYF
TRBV7-9	many	TRBJ1-2	NA	TGTGCCAGCAGCTCGCAGAGTGGAGGTTATGGCTACACCTTC	CASSSQSGGYGYTF
TRBV7-2	many	TRBJ1-2	TRBD1	TGTGCCAGCAGCTTACAGTCGACAGGGGGGTACAGTGGCTACACCTTC	CASSLQSTGGYSGYTF
TRBV7-6	many	TRBJ1-1	TRBD1	TGTGCCAGCAGCCGACAGGGGTTGAACACTGAAGCTTTCTTT	CASSRQGLNTEAFF
TRBV2	few	TRBJ1-5	NA	TGTGCCAGCAGTGAAAACACCTATCAGCCCCAGCATTTT	CASSENTYQPQHF
TRBV20-1	many	TRBJ2-5	TRBD2	TGCAGTGCTAGACTTCTAGCGGGGGGTAAAGAGACCCAGTACTTC	CSARLLAGGKETQYF
TRBV18	many	TRBJ1-1	NA	TGTGCCAGCTCACCCCCCAATCTTTTTGGTGAAGCTTTCTTT	CASSPPNLFGEAFF